The sequence of this TCR beta chain was determined in a study of T-cell memory formation after mild COVID-19. Looking at the study overall: TCR clusters were mostly donor specific. Findings and caveats of the study: Pre-infection memory contained some responding clones, which suggested that cross-reactive memory had joined. A balance of CD4 and CD8 characterized clones contracting day 15 to 85, whereas later expanders leaned CD4+.

In the case of this clonotype: No antigen is known for it.

The CDR3 loop spans 17 amino acids. V shed 0 bases and J 5 bases; nucleotides not matched to a gene: 10. Germline assignment: CDR1 LGHDT and CDR2 YNNKEL (reference sequence). 5'RACE primed from the constant segment yielded TCR alpha and TCR beta cDNA libraries bearing sample barcodes and UMIs. TCRdb re-called the 5' RACE reads with MiXCR, one entry per CDR3 protein. This table has a few hundred thousand distinct CDR3 sequences, 25% to 30% appearing once. Sample: PBMCs or a T cell subset sorted from them (not recorded which). The rearrangement links TRBV3-1 to TRBJ2-5, with TRBD2 identical over 9 bases. This sequence was found in an adult woman who had mild COVID-19 (a few samples of this study predate the infection). Cell type and time point are not known. CDR3 sequence reads: CASSQDNSGRVQETQYF. CDR3 nucleotide sequence: TGTGCCAGCAGCCAAGATAATAGCGGGAGAGTCCAGGAGACCCAGTACTTC.